This T cell receptor (beta chain) came from a study of cytomegalovirus exposure and HLA in healthy donors. Primers included in the PCR were 60 Vbeta and 13 Jbeta primers. Using immunoSEQ multiplex PCR, the repertoire was profiled, and TCRdb retains in-frame clones only, with some absent. This table holds 120,000 or so clones, less than 85% found once. CDR3 length: 13 amino acids. Trimming took 0 bases from V and 5 from J, leaving 9 bases between them. CDR1 SGHNT and CDR2 YYREEE come from the germline V gene (reference sequence). Input material: PBMCs. V gene TRBV5-4 combines with J gene TRBJ2-7, with D unresolved. This TCR was sampled from a man aged 50-59 years in good health and CMV-seropositive. CDR3 loop: CASSLDRSHEQYF. The CDR3 region has the DNA TGTGCCAGCAGCTTGGACCGTAGCCACGAGCAGTACTTC.